The 8 T cell receptor beta chains below were found in one sample sequenced in a study of T cells in Graves' hyperthyroidism and ophthalmopathy. Amplified TCR beta CDR3 regions derived from RNA transcripts. HTBI primers were used for first-round RT-PCR of the TCR CDR3. TCRdb called the multiplex PCR reads again in MiXCR, with one record for every CDR3 protein. The sample gives about half a million distinct CDR3 sequences, more than 15% of which show up once; over 25% is in the top ten. The sequenced material came from blood. The receptors shown here come from a woman aged 25 to 45 with Graves' ophthalmopathy.

Ten or more counts support this clonotype. The chain employs TRBV6-1 and TRBJ2-7; D unresolved. The CDR3 is 14 residues long. The V end was cut by 6 bases, the J end by 4 bases, with 16 bases between. The germline V gene has CDR1 MNHNS and CDR2 SASEGT. CDR3: CASSPVNRAYEQYF. CDR3 coding DNA: TGTGCCAGCAGCCCGGTAAATCGGGCGTACGAGCAGTACTTC.

This clonotype was observed at least ten times. This sequence joins TRBV2 and TRBJ2-3; 14 bases are shared with TRBD2. Germline CDR1 reads SNHLY; CDR2 reads FYNNEI. There are 14 residues in the CDR3. Trimming cost V 11 bases and J 3 bases; bases outside gene matches: 4. DNA for the CDR3: TGTGCCGGGACTAGCGGGAGAACTACAGATACGCAGTATTTT. As protein: CAGTSGRTTDTQYF.

This clonotype was observed a few times. The chain carries TRBV4-1 and TRBJ2-2, with 8 bases aligning to TRBD1. Trimming cost V 3 bases and J 0 bases; bases outside gene matches: 3. The germline gives CDR1 MGHRA, CDR2 YSYEKL. CDR3 length equals 16 residues. The CDR3 loop is CASSQRQGTNTGELFF. CDR3 in DNA: TGCGCCAGCAGCCAGAGACAGGGGACGAACACCGGGGAGCTGTTTTTT.

There are many counts of this clonotype. The chain has TRBV5-1 and TRBJ2-7; possible D gene TRBD1, 6 bases. This CDR3 comprises 15 residues. V was pared by 4 bases and J by 5 bases, with 19 bases between. The germline gives CDR1 SGHRS, CDR2 YFSETQ. CDR3 sequence reads: CASSLGVGARDEQYF. In nucleotides, the CDR3 is TGCGCCAGCAGCCTGGGCGTGGGGGCGCGGGACGAGCAGTACTTC.

The chain recombines TRBV7-9 with TRBJ2-7; TRBD1 matches at 10 bases. The CDR3 is 15 residues long. Germline CDR1 reads SEHNR; CDR2 reads FQNEAQ (reference sequence). Germline trimming cut 1 base from V and 5 bases from J; bases unmatched to any gene: 5. The DNA for the CDR3 is TGTGCCAGCAGCTTAGGAGGACAGGGGGTCCACGAGCAGTACTTC. It codes for CASSLGGQGVHEQYF.

V usage is TRBV7-9 and J usage is TRBJ1-4; D gene uncertain. V shed 2 bases and J shed 7 bases, with 17 bases lying between them. CDR1 is SEHNR, CDR2 FQNEAQ, per germline (reference sequence). CDR3 size: 16 residues. As DNA, the CDR3 is TGTGCCAGCAGCTTAAAGGGTCGGAACCTAGGTGAAAAACTGTTTTTT. Protein: CASSLKGRNLGEKLFF.

Many counts were recorded for this clonotype. V usage is TRBV12-5 and J usage is TRBJ2-3, with a tentative D call TRBD2 (6 bases). V lost 2 bases and J 0 bases, leaving 21 bases between the germline ends. Germline V lookup: CDR1 LGHNT, CDR2 FRNRAP. There are 19 residues in the CDR3. CDR3 DNA: TGTGCTAGTGGTTTGTTGCGAAGGGGTCTAGCGCCTAGCACAGATACGCAGTATTTT. Encoded protein: CASGLLRRGLAPSTDTQYF.

The rearrangement links TRBV27 to TRBJ2-3, with D maybe TRBD2 (6 bases). Trimming removed 2 bases at V and 4 bases at J, with 10 bases between. The CDR3 runs to 14 residues. From germline, CDR1 is MNHEY and CDR2 SMNVEV (reference sequence). The CDR3 region has the DNA TGTGCCAGCAGTTTAGACGGGAGCGCAGATACGCAGTATTTT. This sequence encodes CASSLDGSADTQYF.